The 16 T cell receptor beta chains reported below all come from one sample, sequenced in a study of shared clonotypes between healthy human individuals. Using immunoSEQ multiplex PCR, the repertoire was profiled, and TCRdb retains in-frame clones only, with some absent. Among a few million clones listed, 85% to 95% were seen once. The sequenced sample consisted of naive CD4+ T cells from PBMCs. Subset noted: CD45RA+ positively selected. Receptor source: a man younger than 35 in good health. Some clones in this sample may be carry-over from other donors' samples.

This chain's CDR3 is CASSSDFLKRPPLHF. For the CDR3, the DNA is TGTGCCAGCAGTTCGGACTTCTTAAAGCGACCACCCCTCCACTTT. The chain combines TRBV28 with TRBJ1-6; D is unresolved. Per the germline V gene, CDR1 is MDHEN and CDR2 is SYDVKM. Trimming removed 4 bases from V and 11 bases from J, with 18 bases in between. This CDR3 is 15 amino acids long. The whole variable domain, filled in from reference TRBV28 and TRBJ1-6, reads DVKVTQSSRYLVKRTGEKVFLECVQDMDHENMFWYRQDPGLGLRLIYFSYDVKMKEKGDIPEGYSVSREKKERFSLILESASTNQTSMYLCASSSDFLKRPPLHFGNGTRLTVT.

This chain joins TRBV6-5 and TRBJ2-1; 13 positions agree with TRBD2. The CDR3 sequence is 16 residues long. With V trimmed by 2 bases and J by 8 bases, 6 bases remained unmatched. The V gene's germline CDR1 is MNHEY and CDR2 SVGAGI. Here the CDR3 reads CASSYLGLAGDYEQFF. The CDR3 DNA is TGTGCCAGCAGTTACCTCGGACTAGCGGGAGATTATGAGCAGTTCTTC.

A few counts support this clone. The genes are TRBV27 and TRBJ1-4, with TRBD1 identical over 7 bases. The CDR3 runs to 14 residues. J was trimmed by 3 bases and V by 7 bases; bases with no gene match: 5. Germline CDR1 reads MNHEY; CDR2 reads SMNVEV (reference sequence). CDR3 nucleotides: TGTGCCAGCACTGGGACAGCAGCTAATGAAAAACTGTTTTTT. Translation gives CASTGTAANEKLFF.

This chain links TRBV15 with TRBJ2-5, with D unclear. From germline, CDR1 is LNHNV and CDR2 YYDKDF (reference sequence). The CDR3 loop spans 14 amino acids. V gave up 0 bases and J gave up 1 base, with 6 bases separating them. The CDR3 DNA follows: TGTGCCACCAGCAGAGATGGTGCCCAAGAGACCCAGTACTTC. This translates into CATSRDGAQETQYF. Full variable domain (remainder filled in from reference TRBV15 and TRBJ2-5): DAMVIQNPRYQVTQFGKPVTLSCSQTLNHNVMYWYQQKSSQAPKLLFHYYDKDFNNEADTPDNFQSRRPNTSFCFLDIRSPGLGDTAMYLCATSRDGAQETQYFGPGTRLLVL.

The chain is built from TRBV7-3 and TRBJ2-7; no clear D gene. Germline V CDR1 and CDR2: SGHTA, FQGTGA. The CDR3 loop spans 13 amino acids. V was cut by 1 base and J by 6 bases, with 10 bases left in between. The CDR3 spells CASSLMVMGEQYF. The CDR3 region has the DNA TGTGCCAGCAGCTTAATGGTAATGGGCGAGCAGTACTTC.

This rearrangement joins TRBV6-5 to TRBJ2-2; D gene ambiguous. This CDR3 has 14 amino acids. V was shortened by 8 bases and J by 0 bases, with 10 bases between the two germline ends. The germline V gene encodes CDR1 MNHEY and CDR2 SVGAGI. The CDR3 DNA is TGTGCCAGCGCTAGAACGCCGAACACCGGGGAGCTGTTTTTT. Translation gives CASARTPNTGELFF.

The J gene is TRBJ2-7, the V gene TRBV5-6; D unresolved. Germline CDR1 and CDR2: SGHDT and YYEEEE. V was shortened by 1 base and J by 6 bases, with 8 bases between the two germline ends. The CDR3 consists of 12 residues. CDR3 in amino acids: CASSLWGFEQYF. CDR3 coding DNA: TGTGCCAGCAGCTTGTGGGGTTTCGAGCAGTACTTC.

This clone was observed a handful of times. The CDR3 coding sequence is TGTGCCTGGAGTTCCGGGTATAGCAATCAGCCCCAGCATTTT. It yields the protein CAWSSGYSNQPQHF. The J gene is TRBJ1-5, the V gene TRBV30; D unresolved. Germline V gene sequence: CDR1 GTSNPN, CDR2 SVGIG (reference sequence). There are 14 residues in the CDR3. V lost 2 bases and J lost 0, with 8 bases in between.

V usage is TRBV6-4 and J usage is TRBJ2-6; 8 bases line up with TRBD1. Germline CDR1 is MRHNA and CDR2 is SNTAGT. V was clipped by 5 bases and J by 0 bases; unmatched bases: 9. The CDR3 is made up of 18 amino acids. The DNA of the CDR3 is TGTGCCAGCAGTCCATCCGGGACAGGACTCTCTGGGGCCAACGTCCTGACTTTC. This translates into CASSPSGTGLSGANVLTF.

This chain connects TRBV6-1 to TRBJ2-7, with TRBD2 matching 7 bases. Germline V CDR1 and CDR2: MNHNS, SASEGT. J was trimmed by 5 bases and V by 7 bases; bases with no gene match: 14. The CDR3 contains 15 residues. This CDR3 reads CASKWEGLMRDEQYF. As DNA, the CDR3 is TGTGCCAGCAAGTGGGAGGGCTTGATGCGGGACGAGCAGTACTTC.

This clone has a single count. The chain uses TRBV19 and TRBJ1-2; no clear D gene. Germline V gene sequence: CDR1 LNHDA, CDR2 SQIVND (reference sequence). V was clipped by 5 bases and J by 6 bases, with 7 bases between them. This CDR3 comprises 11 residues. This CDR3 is CASSHYNGYTF. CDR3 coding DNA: TGTGCCAGTAGTCACTACAATGGCTACACCTTC.

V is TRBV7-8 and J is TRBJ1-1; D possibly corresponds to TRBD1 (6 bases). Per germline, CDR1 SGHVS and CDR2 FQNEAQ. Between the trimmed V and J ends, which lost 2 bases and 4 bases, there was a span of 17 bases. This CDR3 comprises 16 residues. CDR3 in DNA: TGTGCCAGCAGCTTAAGAGGCGGCAGGGGATTCACTGAAGCTTTCTTT. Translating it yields CASSLRGGRGFTEAFF.

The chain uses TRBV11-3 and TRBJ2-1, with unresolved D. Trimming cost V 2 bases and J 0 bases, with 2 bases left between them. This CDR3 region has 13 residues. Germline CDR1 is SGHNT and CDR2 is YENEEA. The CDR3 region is CASSLRSYNEQFF. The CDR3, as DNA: TGTGCCAGCAGCTTACGCTCCTACAATGAGCAGTTCTTC. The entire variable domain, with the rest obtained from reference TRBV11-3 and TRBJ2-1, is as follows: EAGVVQSPRYKIIEKKQPVAFWCNPISGHNTLYWYLQNLGQGPELLIRYENEEAVDDSQLPKDRFSAERLKGVDSTLKIQPAELGDSAVYLCASSLRSYNEQFFGPGTRLTVL.

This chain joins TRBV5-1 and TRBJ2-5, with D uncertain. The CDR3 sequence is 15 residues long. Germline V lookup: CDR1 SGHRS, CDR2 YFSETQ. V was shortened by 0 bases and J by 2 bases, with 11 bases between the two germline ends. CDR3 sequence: CASSLEWGIQETQYF. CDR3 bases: TGCGCCAGCAGCTTGGAATGGGGTATTCAAGAGACCCAGTACTTC.

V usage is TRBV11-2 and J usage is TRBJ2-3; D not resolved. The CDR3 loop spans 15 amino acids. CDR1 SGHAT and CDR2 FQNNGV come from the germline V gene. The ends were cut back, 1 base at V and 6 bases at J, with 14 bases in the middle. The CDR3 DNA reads TGTGCCAGCAGCTTAGGTGGGCACATATCCGATACGCAGTATTTT. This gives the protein CASSLGGHISDTQYF.

The chain's CDR3 is CASSYLLGGSYNEQFF. CDR3 in DNA: TGCGCCAGCAGCTACCTACTAGGCGGCTCCTACAATGAGCAGTTCTTC. The chain joins TRBV4-3 to TRBJ2-1; a weak D match, TRBD2 (5 bases). Germline CDR1 is LGHNA and CDR2 is YSLEER. There are 16 residues in the CDR3. V shed 5 bases and J shed 0 bases, with 14 bases lying between them.